A selection of T cell receptor beta chains follows, all from one sample in a study of control samples from healthy donors and cancer patients. Data came from immunoSEQ multiplex PCR; TCRdb stores just in-frame clones and leaves some out. The data hold about 180,000 clones, with more than 90% observed a single time. The specimen was blood. The receptor set was obtained from a man aged 25 to 40 in good health. CDR3s include the opening cysteine and the closing phenylalanine or tryptophan. A D gene is named only where the DNA matches it firmly. The size field is filled for only some rows; it gives once, few, many or a size class.

abundance	v_gene	d_gene	j_gene	len	CDR3nt	CDR3aa
few	TRBV6-4	TRBD1	TRBJ2-5	15	TGTGCCAGCAGTGTAAGGGCAGGGGGCCAGGAGACCCAGTACTTC	CASSVRAGGQETQYF
-	TRBV27	-	TRBJ2-7	14	TGTGCCAGCAGCTGGCGGGCAGGTTCATACGAGCAGTACTTC	CASSWRAGSYEQYF
-	TRBV9	-	TRBJ2-5	16	TGTGCCAGCAGCGTAGATGGGTCAGGCTGGAAAGAGACCCAGTACTTC	CASSVDGSGWKETQYF
-	TRBV19	TRBD1	TRBJ1-5	14	TGTGCCAGTAGTCTAGGGACAGTTAATCAGCCCCAGCATTTT	CASSLGTVNQPQHF
-	TRBV27	TRBD1	TRBJ1-6	14	TGTGCCAGCAGTTTAATGGACAGGGCTTCACCCCTCCACTTT	CASSLMDRASPLHF
-	TRBV27	TRBD1	TRBJ1-1	15	TGTGCCAGCAGTCTATCGGGACAGGCCAACACTGAAGCTTTCTTT	CASSLSGQANTEAFF
-	TRBV7-7	-	TRBJ2-5	13	TGTGCCAGCAGCCCCGGTGAGGCGGGGACCCAGTACTTC	CASSPGEAGTQYF
-	TRBV27	-	TRBJ2-7	14	TGTGCCAGCAGTTTAAAGGAGGGGACCTACGAGCAGTACTTC	CASSLKEGTYEQYF
-	TRBV5-1	-	TRBJ1-2	14	TGCGCCAGCAGCCCCGGAGGGGGGGCTGTCGGCTACACCTTC	CASSPGGGAVGYTF
-	TRBV28	-	TRBJ2-7	12	TGTGCCAGCAGGGGGGATACCTACGAGCAGTACTTC	CASRGDTYEQYF
-	TRBV6-6	-	TRBJ2-7	15	TGTGCCAGCAGTTACTACGACACAAGGTCCTACGAGCAGTACTTC	CASSYYDTRSYEQYF
-	TRBV24-1	-	TRBJ1-5	14	TGTGCCACCAGTGATTTCAGGGAGGGTCAGCCCCAGCATTTT	CATSDFREGQPQHF
-	TRBV30	-	TRBJ1-4	16	TGTGCCTGGAGTGTATCCCTAGACGCGCGGGTCGAAAAACTGTTTTTT	CAWSVSLDARVEKLFF
-	TRBV9	TRBD1	TRBJ1-4	16	TGTGCCAGCAGCGCACACCGGGACAGCCCTAATGAAAAACTGTTTTTT	CASSAHRDSPNEKLFF
-	TRBV20-1	TRBD1	TRBJ2-7	11	TGCAGTGCTAGAGATGGGGACAGGGCGTACTTC	CSARDGDRAYF
-	TRBV27	-	TRBJ1-2	13	TGTGCCAGCAGTTTATCGGGGGACTATGGCTACACCTTC	CASSLSGDYGYTF
-	TRBV4-1	TRBD2	TRBJ2-7	15	TGCGCCAGCAGCCAAGGTGCTAGCGGGGGGTACGAGCAGTACTTC	CASSQGASGGYEQYF
-	TRBV5-3	TRBD1	TRBJ2-7	15	TGTGCCAGAAGCCCTGGACAGGGCGGATCGGAAGAGCAGTACTTC	CARSPGQGGSEEQYF
-	TRBV19	TRBD1	TRBJ2-2	16	TGTGCCAGTAGTCCCGACAGGGGGGCGAACACCGGGGAGCTGTTTTTT	CASSPDRGANTGELFF
once	TRBV7-9	-	TRBJ2-7	13	TGTGCCAGCAGCTTAGAGAGTGTCTACGAGCAGTACTTC	CASSLESVYEQYF
-	TRBV10-2	TRBD2	TRBJ2-3	15	TGCGCCAGCAGGACTAGCGGGGGGGCAAGAGATACGCAGTATTTT	CASRTSGGARDTQYF
-	TRBV5-1	TRBD1	TRBJ2-2	15	TGCGCCAGCAGCCGGGGACAGGGTGCGACCGGGGAGCTGTTTTTT	CASSRGQGATGELFF
-	TRBV5-4	TRBD2	TRBJ2-3	14	TGTGCCAGCAGCTTGGTTAGCGGGAGTGATACGCAGTATTTT	CASSLVSGSDTQYF
-	TRBV10-3	-	TRBJ1-1	12	TGTGCCATCGGGGATGAGGGCACTGAAGCTTTCTTT	CAIGDEGTEAFF
-	TRBV5-1	-	TRBJ1-4	15	TGCGCCAGCTCTCCGGGCCCCAAGCGGGGTGAAAAACTGTTTTTT	CASSPGPKRGEKLFF
-	TRBV5-1	TRBD1	TRBJ2-5	15	TGCGCCAGCAGCTTGGCCGGGACAGGCCAAGAGACCCAGTACTTC	CASSLAGTGQETQYF
-	TRBV19	TRBD1	TRBJ2-7	13	TGTGCCAGTAGTATTGGACAGGGAAACGAGCAGTACTTC	CASSIGQGNEQYF
-	TRBV6-5	-	TRBJ2-1	15	TGTGCCAGCAGTTACGGTCTGCGGGGGCCCAATGAGCAGTTCTTC	CASSYGLRGPNEQFF
-	TRBV27	-	TRBJ1-2	13	TGTGCCAGCAGCCCTGACAGGCCGGTCGGCTACACCTTC	CASSPDRPVGYTF
-	TRBV5-5	-	TRBJ1-5	12	TGTGCCAGCAGCTCGCTCAATCAGCCCCAGCATTTT	CASSSLNQPQHF
-	TRBV7-8	TRBD2	TRBJ2-1	16	TGTGCCAGCAGCCCGACTAGCGGGGAGACGCACAATGAGCAGTTCTTC	CASSPTSGETHNEQFF
-	TRBV10-3	-	TRBJ1-3	18	TGTGCCATCAGTCGAGAACCTGGACAGATTCTATTTGGAAACACCATATATTTT	CAISREPGQILFGNTIYF
few	TRBV7-3	-	TRBJ1-1	13	TGTGCCAGCAGCTTAAACCCCCGGGACCGACCCTTCTTT	CASSLNPRDRPFF
-	TRBV7-9	TRBD2	TRBJ2-7	14	TGTGCCAGCAGCCCGACTAGCGGGAGATACGAGCAGTACTTC	CASSPTSGRYEQYF
-	TRBV28	TRBD2	TRBJ2-3	17	TGTGCCAGCAGTATACCGGGACTAGCGGGAAATGCAGATACGCAGTATTTT	CASSIPGLAGNADTQYF
-	TRBV24-1	-	TRBJ2-1	16	TGTGCCACCAGCGATTATGCGCGGGAAGTTAGAGATGAGCAGTTCTTC	CATSDYAREVRDEQFF
-	TRBV19	-	TRBJ1-3	17	TGTGCCAGTAGTATCCATTCTCGGGCAGTCTCTGGAAACACCATATATTTT	CASSIHSRAVSGNTIYF
-	TRBV10-3	-	TRBJ2-2	15	TGTGCCATCAATAAAGAGGGGGGCGGCACCGGGGAGCTGTTTTTT	CAINKEGGGTGELFF
-	TRBV7-2	TRBD1	TRBJ1-5	15	TGTGCCAGCAGCTACGGGACAGACAGCAATCAGCCCCAGCATTTT	CASSYGTDSNQPQHF
-	TRBV7-8	TRBD2	TRBJ2-2	16	TGTGCCAGCAGCCTCGGGACTAGCGGGAGCGCCGGGGAGCTGTTTTTT	CASSLGTSGSAGELFF
-	TRBV28	TRBD1	TRBJ1-5	15	TGTGCCAGCTATCAACAGGGGTTTCCGTCTCAGCCCCAGCATTTT	CASYQQGFPSQPQHF
-	TRBV28	-	TRBJ2-1	11	TGTGCCAGCAGTTTAACGACTGAGCAGTTCTTC	CASSLTTEQFF
-	TRBV7-9	-	TRBJ1-3	16	TGTGCCAGCAGCCTCGCTGTGGGGGCGTCTGGAAACACCATATATTTT	CASSLAVGASGNTIYF
-	TRBV5-1	TRBD1	TRBJ2-3	17	TGCGCCAGCAGCATCCGCACAGGGGGACGAGGCACAGATACGCAGTATTTT	CASSIRTGGRGTDTQYF
-	TRBV15	-	TRBJ1-5	13	TGTGCCACCAGCAGAACAAGCAATCAGCCCCAGCATTTT	CATSRTSNQPQHF
-	TRBV27	-	TRBJ2-7	16	TGTGCCAGCAGGACCGGTGGCGAGTTGGAGATATACGAGCAGTACTTC	CASRTGGELEIYEQYF
-	TRBV9	-	TRBJ2-7	14	TGTGCCAGCAGCGTAGAAGGGGCGGCCTACGAGCAGTACTTC	CASSVEGAAYEQYF
-	TRBV2	-	TRBJ1-1	9	TGTGCCCCTGAGGCTGAAGCTTTCTTT	CAPEAEAFF
once	TRBV12-3/TRBV12-4	-	TRBJ1-2	12	TGTGCCAGCAGTTTATCGGGTGTGGGCTACACCTTC	CASSLSGVGYTF
-	TRBV5-5	-	TRBJ1-6	15	TGTGCCAGCAGCTTACATCCCGGGTGGAATTCACCCCTCCACTTT	CASSLHPGWNSPLHF
once	TRBV6-1	-	TRBJ1-5	13	TGTGCCAGCAGTGAAGCTAACGGACAGCCCCAGCATTTT	CASSEANGQPQHF
-	TRBV5-1	-	TRBJ1-5	15	TGCGCCAGCAGCCTACGGGGGGGAGGCAATCAGCCCCAGCATTTT	CASSLRGGGNQPQHF
-	TRBV28	-	TRBJ2-7	12	TGTGCCAGCAGTTTACGGGGCTACGAGCAGTACTTC	CASSLRGYEQYF
-	TRBV5-1	TRBD1	TRBJ2-5	15	TGCGCCAGCAGCTTGACAGGGGGGTCCCAAGAGACCCAGTACTTC	CASSLTGGSQETQYF
-	TRBV7-6	-	TRBJ2-2	15	TGTGCCAGCAGCTTAGAAGCGGAAAACACCGGGGAGCTGTTTTTT	CASSLEAENTGELFF
-	TRBV3-1/TRBV3-2	-	TRBJ2-5	14	TGTGCCAGCAGCCAAAGAGGGGGCCAAGAGACCCAGTACTTC	CASSQRGGQETQYF
-	TRBV4-3	-	TRBJ2-4	18	TGCGCCAGCAGCCAAGTAATGGCCAGCGTTCGGGCTAAAAACATTCAGTACTTC	CASSQVMASVRAKNIQYF